This T cell receptor (beta chain) emerged from a study of blood T cell repertoires in COVID-19 (dated by TCRdb to the early 2020s). About the full investigation: Samples from collaborators originated in the United States, Italy and Spain and spanned both the acute and convalescent phases of COVID-19. The prospective study material was composed of cDNA or gDNA derived from T cells, B-cell-depleted T cells, or PBMCs. The dataset comprised deeply sampled blood TCRbeta repertoires from subjects exposed to, actively infected with, or recovered from COVID-19. The repertoires were released in a freely available public database intended as a resource for research on the immune response to SARS-CoV-2. Samples came from the ongoing ImmuneRACE study (first 160 participants) plus 1,254 subjects from 6 global collaborators. Nearly every sample came with metadata listing a de-identified subject ID, COVID-19 status, age in years and sex. Where HLA class I and class II types were available, the types were taken from metadata supplied by the sample provider, not from assay-based typing. Broader findings and caveats from the paper: How much clinical and demographic metadata was included differed by source and by participant, and the metadata was provided uncurated.

Whole blood was collected in K2EDTA tubes by collaborating institutions according to the institutions' own protocols. For TCRbeta analysis, collaborators shipped samples in one of three forms: frozen whole blood, isolated PBMCs, or DNA extracted from either of those sample types. The immunoSEQ Assay, a bias-controlled multiplex PCR, was used to amplify TCRbeta CDR3 regions from genomic DNA. The original pipeline was this. Nucleated cell counts per sample were estimated from amplification of reference gene primers within the assay. To quantify the absolute abundance of each unique TCRbeta CDR3 rearrangement, sequence reads were collapsed and filtered. For each sample, productive Simpson clonality was calculated as the square root of Simpson's diversity index over productive rearrangements. The source is immuneACCESS, and TCRdb retained only in-frame sequences with V and J called. Part of the clones is not carried over; for the studies checked, unresolved V genes explain less than half of this, and the remainder is unexplained. D and trimming were read from the DNA, whereas the V and J calls and clone size are those reported in that table. The sample table holds 130,000 to 150,000 clones, of which roughly 81% were seen once. The leading ten clones occupy 7% to 9% of the sample.

This clone was seen only once. Its target antigen remains unknown. The input lacks base qualities; no much larger clone sits a single base away. Taken from the germline V gene, the CDR1 and CDR2 loops are KGHSH and LQKENI. The CDR3 runs 14 residues from the cysteine to the phenylalanine. Of the read, only the CDR3 DNA is kept; its 42 bases are in frame from base 1. Trimming takes 8 bases from V and 4 bases from J, and the germline ends sit 17 bases apart. The V gene is TRBV18 and the J gene is TRBJ1-1; TRBD1 is a weak D gene call, 5 bases matching. The sample comprised peripheral blood. The receptor was derived from a human donor with acute or convalescent COVID-19. The donor label of this sample is uncertain. The CDR3 corresponds to CASRPGGDGTEAFF. In nucleotides, the sequence is TGTGCCAGCCGACCCGGGGGGGACGGCACTGAAGCTTTCTTT. With the portions outside the CDR3 filled from the reference TRBV18 and TRBJ1-1 genes, the complete variable region becomes NAGVMQNPRHLVRRRGQEARLRCSPMKGHSHVYWYRQLPEEGLKFMVYLQKENIIDESGMPKERFSAEFPKEGPSILRIQQVVRGDSAAYFCASRPGGDGTEAFFGQGTRLTVV.